What follows are 21 T cell receptor beta chains derived from one specimen sequenced in a study of CD8+ T cells in alopecia areata. Treatment noted: oral pan-JAK inhibitor, 5-10 mg twice daily. After isolation, RNA underwent reverse transcription to generate cDNA as the sequencing template. TCRdb's copy holds only in-frame clones and misses some; the assay was immunoSEQ multiplex PCR. The repertoire has 180,000 or so clones, approximately 50% of them found once; the top ten carry roughly a tenth. The specimen was CD8+ T cells sorted from blood, collected around week 54, from a patient treated with tofacitinib. These receptors all stem from a human donor with alopecia areata.

This clone was found a few times. The chain links TRBV29-1 to TRBJ2-1, with D hard to call. The CDR3 covers 10 residues. CDR1 is SQVTM and CDR2 is ANQGSEA in the germline V gene. V shed 6 bases and J shed 8 bases, with 8 bases lying between them. The DNA of the CDR3 is TGCAGCGTGAATAGTTATGAGCAGTTCTTC. This codes for CSVNSYEQFF.

In this sample, this clone turned up a few times. V gene TRBV30 combines with J gene TRBJ1-6, with unresolved D. Trimming took off 3 bases at V and 8 bases at J, with 11 bases between the two ends. The length of the CDR3 is 13 residues. The germline V gene has CDR1 GTSNPN and CDR2 SVGIG (reference sequence). The chain's CDR3 is CAWSLEGDSPLHF. CDR3 DNA sequence: TGTGCCTGGAGCTTGGAGGGTGATTCACCCCTCCACTTT.

The CDR3 coding sequence is TGCGCCAGCAGTGTGGTAGCGGGGGGGCCCGTTGGAGGTGAGCAGTTCTTC. This codes for CASSVVAGGPVGGEQFF. V and J are TRBV10-2 and TRBJ2-1, with 11 bases that match TRBD2. The CDR3 spans 17 residues. Germline CDR1 and CDR2: WSHSY and SAAADI. J lost 9 bases, V lost 4 bases, and 14 bases had no gene match.

This sequence joins TRBV5-1 and TRBJ2-5, with no clear D. Germline values: CDR1 SGHRS, CDR2 YFSETQ. The CDR3 runs 14 residues. Trimming stripped 0 bases from V and 3 bases from J, with 9 bases between. CDR3 sequence reads: CASSLVPGEETQYF. The CDR3 nucleotides read TGCGCCAGCAGCTTGGTGCCAGGAGAAGAGACCCAGTACTTC.

This chain connects TRBV29-1 to TRBJ1-2; a possible D gene is TRBD1 (5 bases). Germline V gene data show CDR1 as SQVTM and CDR2 as ANQGSEA. Trimming took 5 bases from V and 0 from J, leaving 10 bases between them. The CDR3 contains 13 residues. CDR3 coding DNA: TGCAGCGTTTCGGACACGACTAACTATGGCTACACCTTC. This encodes CSVSDTTNYGYTF.

The chain carries TRBV5-6 and TRBJ2-7; D uncertain. CDR3 length: 13 amino acids. Germline V lookup: CDR1 SGHDT, CDR2 YYEEEE. The germline V and J ends were trimmed by 1 base and 6 bases, with 11 bases remaining between them. CDR3 DNA sequence: TGTGCCAGCAGCTTGACGACACCCGTCGAGCAGTACTTC. Its protein product is CASSLTTPVEQYF. The full variable domain, with the rest looked up from reference TRBV5-6 and TRBJ2-7, is DAGVTQSPTHLIKTRGQQVTLRCSPKSGHDTVSWYQQALGQGPQFIFQYYEEEERQRGNFPDRFSGHQFPNYSSELNVNALLLGDSALYLCASSLTTPVEQYFGPGTRLTVT.

The chain links TRBV7-3 to TRBJ2-7, with D possibly being TRBD1 or TRBD2 (5 bases each). The V gene lost 2 bases and the J gene lost 2 bases, with 10 bases spanning the gap. The CDR3 sequence is 14 residues long. From germline, CDR1 is SGHTA and CDR2 FQGTGA. The CDR3: CASSLGDGAYEQYF. CDR3 DNA: TGTGCCAGCAGCTTAGGGGACGGAGCCTACGAGCAGTACTTC.

This clone occurred a few times. This may be a read error: a much more frequent sequence differs by one nucleotide. This chain connects TRBV11-2 to TRBJ2-5; weak D call: TRBD1 (5 bases). Per the germline V gene, CDR1 is SGHAT and CDR2 is FQNNGV. The CDR3 loop spans 13 amino acids. The ends were cut back, 3 bases at V and 1 base at J, with 6 bases in the middle. CDR3 residues: CASSFDSQETQYF. The DNA for the CDR3 is TGTGCCAGCAGCTTCGACAGCCAAGAGACCCAGTACTTC.

V is TRBV5-1 and J is TRBJ2-3, with 10 bases aligning to TRBD2. Germline V lookup: CDR1 SGHRS, CDR2 YFSETQ. The CDR3 has 15 residues. Germline trimming cut 4 bases from V and 1 base from J; bases unmatched to any gene: 3. The chain's CDR3 is CASSRGTSGTDTQYF. The CDR3 DNA reads as TGCGCCAGCAGCCGTGGGACTAGCGGCACAGATACGCAGTATTTT.

A few counts support this clone. The CDR3 here is CASSSTEIYNEQFF. CDR3 in DNA: TGCGCCAGCAGCTCTACAGAGATTTACAATGAGCAGTTCTTC. This rearrangement joins TRBV4-1 to TRBJ2-1; the D is unclear. Per the germline V gene, CDR1 is MGHRA and CDR2 is YSYEKL. The CDR3 runs 14 residues. V lost 5 bases, J lost 4 bases, and 12 bases lay in between.

The gene calls are TRBV9 and TRBJ2-1; no firm D call. V lost 0 bases, J lost 4 bases, and 8 bases lay in between. The CDR3 runs 14 residues. Looked up from germline, CDR1 is SGDLS and CDR2 is YYNGEE. The CDR3 sequence: CASSVASGYNEQFF. The CDR3 bases are TGTGCCAGCAGCGTAGCTTCCGGGTACAATGAGCAGTTCTTC. Full variable domain (outside the CDR3, taken from reference TRBV9 and TRBJ2-1): DSGVTQTPKHLITATGQRVTLRCSPRSGDLSVYWYQQSLDQGLQFLIQYYNGEERAKGNILERFSAQQFPDLHSELNLSSLELGDSALYFCASSVASGYNEQFFGPGTRLTVL.

This clone was detected once. J is TRBJ2-6 and V is TRBV4-2; the D gene could be TRBD1 or TRBD2 (5 bases each). Deletions cut 2 bases from V and 0 bases from J, with 11 bases between. The CDR3 is 17 residues long. Per the germline V gene, CDR1 is LGHNA and CDR2 is YNFKEQ. The CDR3 region has the DNA TGTGCCAGCAGCCAACAGGGAGTTTACTCTGGGGCCAACGTCCTGACTTTC. Its translation: CASSQQGVYSGANVLTF.

This chain connects TRBV29-1 to TRBJ2-2, with 7 bases that match TRBD1. Germline CDR1 reads SQVTM; CDR2 reads ANQGSEA. This CDR3 is built from 14 residues. V shed 6 bases and J 4 bases; nucleotides not matched to a gene: 8. The CDR3 sequence: CSVGGQWGTGELFF. CDR3 sequence (DNA): TGCAGCGTAGGGGGCCAGTGGGGCACCGGGGAGCTGTTTTTT.

The chain couples TRBV11-1 to TRBJ1-2, with D unresolved. V gave up 8 bases and J gave up 4 bases, with 5 bases separating them. The germline gives CDR1 SGHAT, CDR2 FQDESV (reference sequence). This CDR3 contains 10 residues. CDR3 sequence (DNA): TGTGCCAGCCCCGTCTATGGCTACACCTTC. Translating it yields CASPVYGYTF.

This clone showed up just a few times. The gene calls are TRBV5-5 and TRBJ2-1; D is undetermined. The CDR3 extends over 11 amino acids. CDR1 is SGHKS, CDR2 YYEKEE, per germline (reference sequence). The V gene lost 4 bases and the J gene lost 9 bases, with 8 bases spanning the gap. The CDR3 loop reads CASSLLGEQFF. The CDR3 DNA sequence: TGTGCCAGCAGCCTCCTTGGTGAGCAGTTCTTC. The full variable domain, its missing parts supplied by reference TRBV5-5 and TRBJ2-1, is DAGVTQSPTHLIKTRGQQVTLRCSPISGHKSVSWYQQVLGQGPQFIFQYYEKEERGRGNFPDRFSARQFPNYSSELNVNALLLGDSALYLCASSLLGEQFFGPGTRLTVL.

The chain carries TRBV5-6 and TRBJ2-3, with D unclear. Germline loops: CDR1 SGHDT, CDR2 YYEEEE. Trimming left V 7 bases short and J 4 bases short, with 16 bases between. The CDR3 is 14 residues long. DNA of the CDR3: TGTGCCAGCGCTACCCTCTTTCAAGCAGATACGCAGTATTTT. Its translation: CASATLFQADTQYF.

Turning to this clone: This sample also contains other DNA sequences that code for the same CDR3. This chain joins TRBV27 and TRBJ1-2, with no clear D. The CDR3 sequence is 13 residues long. V lost 1 base to trimming and J lost 0 bases, with 3 bases between them. Looked up from germline, CDR1 is MNHEY and CDR2 is SMNVEV (reference sequence). The chain's CDR3 is CASSLFPNYGYTF. CDR3 nucleotides: TGTGCCAGCAGTTTATTCCCTAACTATGGCTACACCTTC.

The genes are TRBV6-5 and TRBJ1-6, with D perhaps matching TRBD1 (6 bases). From germline, CDR1 is MNHEY and CDR2 SVGAGI. The CDR3 contains 15 residues. Trimming removed 8 bases at V and 5 bases at J, with 16 bases between. Written as DNA, the CDR3 is TGTGCCAGCGGGGACACCAACGTCAATAATTCACCCCTCCACTTT. This codes for CASGDTNVNNSPLHF.

This chain uses TRBV4-3 with TRBJ1-2; 7 bases map to TRBD1. This CDR3 region has 14 residues. The junction had 2 bases not matched to a gene; V was cut back by 0 bases and J by 4 bases. The germline V gene encodes CDR1 LGHNA and CDR2 YSLEER. The DNA of the CDR3 is TGCGCCAGCAGCCAAGATCACAGGGGCTATGGCTACACCTTC. It is translated as CASSQDHRGYGYTF.

This chain links TRBV27 with TRBJ2-3; TRBD2 aligns across 7 bases. Germline trimming cut 3 bases from V and 0 bases from J; bases unmatched to any gene: 0. Looked up from germline, CDR1 is MNHEY and CDR2 is SMNVEV (reference sequence). The length of the CDR3 is 14 residues. CDR3 protein: CASSLRESTDTQYF. The CDR3 DNA reads TGTGCCAGCAGTTTGCGGGAGAGCACAGATACGCAGTATTTT.

The chain has TRBV30 and TRBJ1-1; D unclear. Deletions cut 3 bases from V and 0 bases from J, with 14 bases between. Germline V CDR1 and CDR2: GTSNPN, SVGIG (reference sequence). This CDR3 comprises 15 residues. The CDR3 DNA reads as TGTGCCTGGAGACAAAATACTGGGCTGAACACTGAAGCTTTCTTT. Translating gives CAWRQNTGLNTEAFF.